This TCR beta chain came from a study of blood T cell repertoires in COVID-19. Turning to the study itself: Sites across the United States, Italy and Spain contributed samples from acute and convalescent COVID-19. PBMCs, B-cell-depleted T cells, or T cells provided the cDNA or gDNA that made up the material.

The V gene's germline CDR1 is SGHTA and CDR2 FQGTGA. V lost 5 bases and J 2 bases, leaving 22 bases between the germline ends. The CDR3 is 18 amino acids. Authors' analysis steps: Amplifying reference gene primers gave estimates of nucleated cell counts. The method was immunoSEQ multiplex PCR; TCRdb's version includes in-frame clones alone and lacks a portion of them. V and J calls and clone size are those listed in that table; D and trimming were worked out from the DNA. The sample includes about 220,000 clones, about 80% of them seen just once. The TCR comes from a woman aged 30 to 39 who had recovered from COVID-19. The sample was peripheral blood. The J gene is TRBJ1-5, the V gene TRBV7-3; D is possibly TRBD1 (6 bases). Here the CDR3 DNA reads TGTGCCAGCAGCCCCCTACAGGGTCTGGGTCTGGGCAATCAGCCCCAGCATTTT. Protein product: CASSPLQGLGLGNQPQHF.